These 27 T cell receptor beta chains originate from one sample sequenced in a study of T cell responses to AZD1222 COVID-19 vaccine. The method was immunoSEQ multiplex PCR; TCRdb's version includes in-frame clones alone and lacks a portion of them. Counted here are tens of thousands of clones, approximately 87% occurring once; the ten biggest clones make up approximately 1.3%. The specimen comprised peripheral blood, sampled 28 days after the second AZD1222 dose. The receptors shown here come from an adult who received the AZD1222 COVID-19 vaccine.

V is TRBV19 and J is TRBJ2-3; TRBD2 aligns across 12 bases. The trim removed 4 bases at V and 4 bases at J, leaving 6 bases unmatched. The CDR3 runs to 16 residues. Germline values: CDR1 LNHDA, CDR2 SQIVND (reference sequence). The CDR3 reads CASSSRTSGEADTQYF. CDR3 in DNA: TGTGCCAGTAGTAGCCGGACTAGCGGGGAGGCAGATACGCAGTATTTT.

This chain joins TRBV28 and TRBJ2-7, with D unclear. There are 13 residues in the CDR3. The V end lost 5 bases, the J end lost 6 bases, and 14 bases lay between the germline ends. Germline V CDR1 and CDR2: MDHEN, SYDVKM. CDR3 in DNA: TGTGCCAGCAGTGCTCCCGGACGTGTCGAGCAGTACTTC. Translation: CASSAPGRVEQYF.

The chain carries TRBV6-5 and TRBJ1-5; 9 nucleotides match TRBD1. J was trimmed by 5 bases and V by 6 bases; bases with no gene match: 5. The CDR3 runs 14 residues. CDR1 and CDR2 from the germline V gene are MNHEY and SVGAGI. CDR3 nucleotides: TGTGCCAGCAGACCAACAGGGGGCCATCAGCCCCAGCATTTT. Amino acids: CASRPTGGHQPQHF.

The chain has TRBV5-4 and TRBJ2-2, with D tentatively TRBD2 (6 bases). Germline CDR1 is SGHNT and CDR2 is YYREEE (reference sequence). Trimming removed 0 bases at V and 6 bases at J, with 9 bases between. The CDR3 sequence is 14 residues long. For the CDR3, the DNA is TGTGCCAGCAGCTTGGGGACGGGAGCCGGGGAGCTGTTTTTT. Translating gives CASSLGTGAGELFF.

The chain links TRBV28 to TRBJ2-2, with D uncertain. Looked up from germline, CDR1 is MDHEN and CDR2 is SYDVKM. The CDR3 is 14 amino acids. Trimming took off 6 bases at V and 0 bases at J, with 8 bases between the two ends. In nucleotides, the CDR3 is TGTGCCAGCAGATCCCATTCGAACACCGGGGAGCTGTTTTTT. Amino acids: CASRSHSNTGELFF.

The CDR3 loop reads CASSRQAGDTIYF. CDR3 coding DNA: TGTGCCAGCAGTCGACAGGCCGGGGACACCATATATTTT. The V and J genes are TRBV2 and TRBJ1-3; tentative D call: TRBD1 (6 bases). Trimming pared 5 bases from V and 8 bases from J, leaving 13 bases between. The CDR3 spans 13 residues. Per germline, CDR1 SNHLY and CDR2 FYNNEI.

J is TRBJ2-3 and V is TRBV4-1; 8 nucleotides agree with TRBD2. CDR1 and CDR2 (germline): MGHRA, YSYEKL. J lost 5 bases, V lost 0 bases, and 4 bases had no gene match. The CDR3 loop spans 15 amino acids. Here the CDR3 DNA reads TGCGCCAGCAGCCAAGATCGCAGCGGGGGAGATACGCAGTATTTT. Protein: CASSQDRSGGDTQYF.

The V and J genes are TRBV4-2 and TRBJ1-2; weak D call: TRBD1 (6 bases). The V end lost 0 bases, the J end lost 7 bases, and 24 bases lay between the germline ends. The CDR3 covers 18 residues. Germline V gene sequence: CDR1 LGHNA, CDR2 YNFKEQ. Here the CDR3 reads CASSQDPLKARGRLGYTF. The CDR3 bases are TGTGCCAGCAGCCAAGATCCCCTAAAGGCCAGGGGCCGCCTTGGCTACACCTTC.

The sample holds one count of this clone. V usage is TRBV24-1 and J usage is TRBJ2-5; 9 bases are shared with TRBD1. Germline-derived CDR1 and CDR2 are KGHDR and SFDVKD. The J segment lost 4 bases and the V segment lost 5 bases, leaving 7 bases of the junction unmatched. The CDR3 consists of 15 residues. The CDR3: CATSGGQGFSETQYF. The CDR3 DNA follows: TGTGCCACCAGTGGGGGACAGGGTTTTTCAGAGACCCAGTACTTC.

This chain connects TRBV6-5 to TRBJ1-5; weak D call: TRBD1 (5 bases). With 6 bases removed from V and 4 bases from J, the gap between germline ends came to 10 bases. The CDR3 consists of 13 residues. The germline V gene has CDR1 MNHEY and CDR2 SVGAGI. CDR3 protein: CASSRNRNQPQHF. In DNA, the CDR3 is TGTGCCAGCAGCCGGAACAGGAATCAGCCCCAGCATTTT.

The V and J genes are TRBV15 and TRBJ1-4, with TRBD1 as a possible D gene (5 bases). The germline gives CDR1 LNHNV, CDR2 YYDKDF (reference sequence). Deletions cut 0 bases from V and 4 bases from J, with 9 bases between. The length of the CDR3 is 15 residues. The chain's CDR3 is CATSRDGGVNEKLFF. The CDR3, as DNA: TGTGCCACCAGCAGAGATGGGGGAGTTAATGAAAAACTGTTTTTT.

The chain uses TRBV18 and TRBJ1-6; TRBD1 matches 8 bases. The CDR3 sequence is 16 residues long. V dropped 6 bases and J dropped 6; count of bases not matched to a gene: 10. Germline values: CDR1 KGHSH, CDR2 LQKENI. The CDR3 region is CASSPGRDRPNSPLHF. CDR3 coding DNA: TGTGCCAGCTCTCCAGGGAGGGACAGGCCTAATTCACCCCTCCACTTT. Based on the CDR3 plus reference TRBV18 and TRBJ1-6, the full variable domain is NAGVMQNPRHLVRRRGQEARLRCSPMKGHSHVYWYRQLPEEGLKFMVYLQKENIIDESGMPKERFSAEFPKEGPSILRIQQVVRGDSAAYFCASSPGRDRPNSPLHFGNGTRLTVT.

This sequence joins TRBV28 and TRBJ1-4, with no clear D. Between the trimmed V and J ends, which lost 7 bases and 0 bases, there was a span of 9 bases. The germline V gene has CDR1 MDHEN and CDR2 SYDVKM. CDR3 length equals 14 residues. The CDR3 region has the DNA TGTGCCAGCAAAGGGTCAGCAACTAATGAAAAACTGTTTTTT. This gives the protein CASKGSATNEKLFF.

This clone was counted a single time. J is TRBJ2-1 and V is TRBV13; 8 nucleotides align to TRBD2. In germline, CDR1 is PRHDT, CDR2 FYEKMQ (reference sequence). The CDR3 totals 14 residues. The V and J ends lost 9 bases and 0 bases, in that order; junction bases with no gene match: 4. CDR3 nucleotides: TGTGCCAGTCGGGGGGGCCCCTCCTACAATGAGCAGTTCTTC. It translates to CASRGGPSYNEQFF.

The V call is TRBV6-1, the J call TRBJ1-6; D might be TRBD1 (6 bases). The germline gives CDR1 MNHNS, CDR2 SASEGT. The V end was cut by 4 bases, the J end by 0 bases, with 10 bases between. This CDR3 is 16 amino acids long. This CDR3 reads CASSGTGSSYNSPLHF. In DNA, the CDR3 is TGTGCCAGCAGTGGAACAGGGTCCTCCTATAATTCACCCCTCCACTTT.

The chain employs TRBV24-1 and TRBJ2-1; 9 bases align to TRBD2. CDR3 length: 15 amino acids. The germline V gene has CDR1 KGHDR and CDR2 SFDVKD. Unmatched junction bases numbered 5, after V lost 4 bases and J lost 5 bases. CDR3 nucleotide sequence: TGTGCCACCAGTGAGTGGCGGGGGGGAGACAATGAGCAGTTCTTC. Amino acids: CATSEWRGGDNEQFF.

This chain joins TRBV3-1 (or the pseudogene TRBV3-2) and TRBJ1-1; unclear D gene. This CDR3 region has 14 residues. From germline, CDR1 is LGHDT and CDR2 YNNKEL (reference sequence). The V end lost 3 bases, the J end lost 0 bases, and 8 bases lay between the germline ends. The CDR3 nucleotides are TGTGCCAGCAGCCAGGGGATAATGAACACTGAAGCTTTCTTT. This encodes CASSQGIMNTEAFF.

The rearrangement uses TRBV28 and TRBJ2-1; TRBD2 is a possible D gene (5 bases). The V and J ends lost 2 bases and 8 bases respectively, with 22 bases between them. From germline, CDR1 is MDHEN and CDR2 SYDVKM. The length of the CDR3 is 17 residues. The CDR3 reads CASSLMKRFIGEDEQFF. The CDR3 nucleotides read TGTGCCAGCAGTTTAATGAAGCGGTTCATCGGGGAAGATGAGCAGTTCTTC.

This chain uses TRBV7-8 with TRBJ1-6, with 7 positions matching TRBD1. CDR1 is SGHVS, CDR2 FQNEAQ, per germline. The CDR3 sequence is 14 residues long. Losses at the gene ends were 5 bases for V and 7 bases for J; bases not matched to a gene: 5. CDR3 loop: CASSPRQGNSPLHF. DNA for the CDR3: TGTGCCAGCAGCCCTAGACAGGGCAATTCACCCCTCCACTTT.

V usage is TRBV10-3 and J usage is TRBJ1-5; a weak D match, TRBD1 (5 bases). Per germline, CDR1 ENHRY and CDR2 SYGVKD. The ends were cut back, 6 bases at V and 9 bases at J, with 27 bases in the middle. This CDR3 spans 17 amino acids. CDR3 amino acids: CAISEFDSRVLRGPQHF. The CDR3 nucleotides are TGTGCCATCAGCGAATTCGACAGTCGCGTCCTAAGGGGGCCCCAGCATTTT.

This sequence joins TRBV4-1 and TRBJ1-6; possibly TRBD1 for D (6 bases). This CDR3 is 16 amino acids long. The V gene lost 0 bases and the J gene lost 6 bases, with 12 bases spanning the gap. The germline V gene has CDR1 MGHRA and CDR2 YSYEKL. The CDR3 DNA is TGCGCCAGCAGCCAAGAAAGGGGCAGGGGTAATTCACCCCTCCACTTT. It translates to CASSQERGRGNSPLHF.

About this clone itself: At one end the junction does not follow the germline gene, possibly because of a read error. This chain connects TRBV11-2 to TRBJ1-4; D is perhaps TRBD1 (6 bases). Germline V CDR1 and CDR2: SGHAT, FQNNGV. The CDR3 totals 18 residues. This CDR3 is CASSVERRGAGYKEKLFF. The DNA for the CDR3 is TGTGCCAGCAGCGTAGAGCGGCGGGGGGCAGGGTACAAAGAAAAACTGTTTTTT.

The rearrangement uses TRBV7-3 and TRBJ1-1, with no clear D. Trimming left V 1 base short and J 6 bases short, with 15 bases between. Germline CDR1 and CDR2: SGHTA and FQGTGA. This CDR3 is 15 amino acids long. CDR3 sequence reads: CASSLNGGRGAEAFF. As DNA, the CDR3 is TGTGCCAGCAGCTTAAATGGAGGCCGCGGGGCTGAAGCTTTCTTT.

V gene TRBV2 combines with J gene TRBJ2-7, with a tentative D call TRBD1 (6 bases). The CDR3 runs 13 residues. With 6 bases removed from V and 8 bases from J, the gap between germline ends came to 17 bases. Germline V gives CDR1 SNHLY, CDR2 FYNNEI. The CDR3 reads CASRPTITGKQYF. The CDR3 DNA follows: TGTGCCAGCAGGCCCACCATAACAGGGAAGCAGTACTTC.

The chain links TRBV4-2 to TRBJ2-5, with D possibly being TRBD1 (6 bases). Germline V gives CDR1 LGHNA, CDR2 YNFKEQ. The V and J ends lost 1 base and 5 bases respectively, with 17 bases between them. The CDR3 length is 16 residues. The CDR3 region has the DNA TGTGCCAGCAGCCAAGGCTGGGGGCGGTTTATGGAGACCCAGTACTTC. This codes for CASSQGWGRFMETQYF.

The chain recombines TRBV11-2 with TRBJ2-7, with TRBD2 identical over 10 bases. V was clipped by 4 bases and J by 3 bases; unmatched bases: 9. Germline CDR1 SGHAT, CDR2 FQNNGV. This CDR3 has 16 amino acids. The CDR3 DNA sequence: TGTGCCAGCAGCTCAAGCGTGGCTAGCGGGGGCTACGAGCAGTACTTC. It codes for CASSSSVASGGYEQYF.

The rearrangement uses TRBV6-6 and TRBJ2-3; a possible D gene is TRBD1 (6 bases). CDR1 is MNHNY and CDR2 is SVGAGI in the germline V gene (reference sequence). V was shortened by 5 bases and J by 6 bases, with 18 bases between the two germline ends. The CDR3 totals 15 residues. The CDR3 DNA reads TGTGCCAGCAGTGAGGGACACCCCATGTCGGATACGCAGTATTTT. As protein: CASSEGHPMSDTQYF.